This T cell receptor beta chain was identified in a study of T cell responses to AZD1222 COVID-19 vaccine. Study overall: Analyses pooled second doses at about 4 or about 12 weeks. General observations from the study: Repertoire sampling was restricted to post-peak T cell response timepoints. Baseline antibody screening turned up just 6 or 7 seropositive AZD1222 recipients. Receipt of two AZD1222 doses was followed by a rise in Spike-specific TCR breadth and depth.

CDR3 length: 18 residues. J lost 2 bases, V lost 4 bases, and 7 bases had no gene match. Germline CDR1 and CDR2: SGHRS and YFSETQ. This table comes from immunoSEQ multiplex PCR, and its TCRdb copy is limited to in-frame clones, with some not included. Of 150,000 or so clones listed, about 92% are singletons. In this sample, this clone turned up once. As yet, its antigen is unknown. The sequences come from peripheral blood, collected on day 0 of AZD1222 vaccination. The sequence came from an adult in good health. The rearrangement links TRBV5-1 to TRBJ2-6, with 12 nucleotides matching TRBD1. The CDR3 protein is CASSAPGQGATGANVLTF. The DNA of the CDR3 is TGCGCCAGCAGCGCCCCGGGACAGGGGGCGACTGGGGCCAACGTCCTGACTTTC.